These 15 T cell receptor beta chains originate from one sample sequenced in a study of cytomegalovirus exposure and HLA in healthy donors. TCRdb's table, derived via immunoSEQ multiplex PCR, lists solely in-frame clones and lacks some. This repertoire shows 98,000 or so clones, 70% to 85% found once; its top ten account for 3% to 3.5%. The sample comprised PBMCs. The receptor source for this set is a woman aged 18 to 35 in good health and CMV-seronegative.

V is TRBV5-8 and J is TRBJ1-1, with TRBD1 identical over 10 bases. This CDR3 spans 16 amino acids. CDR1 is SGHTS, CDR2 YDEGEE, per germline. J lost 3 bases, V lost 3 bases, and 8 bases had no gene match. The CDR3 reads CASSSRRQGADTEAFF. CDR3 bases: TGTGCCAGCAGCTCGAGGAGACAGGGGGCGGACACTGAAGCTTTCTTT.

This sequence joins TRBV7-3 and TRBJ2-1; 7 nucleotides match TRBD2. Unmatched junction bases numbered 6, after V lost 2 bases and J lost 5 bases. The CDR3 has 15 residues. Germline assignment: CDR1 SGHTA and CDR2 FQGTGA. CDR3 in amino acids: CASSLGSGDHNEQFF. The DNA for the CDR3 is TGTGCCAGCAGCTTAGGCAGCGGGGACCACAATGAGCAGTTCTTC.

The chain joins TRBV7-9 to TRBJ1-3; TRBD1 agrees at 7 bases. The trim removed 1 base at V and 2 bases at J, leaving 2 bases unmatched. The CDR3 has 15 amino acids. Looked up from germline, CDR1 is SEHNR and CDR2 is FQNEAQ (reference sequence). The CDR3 is CASSLGTGPGNTIYF. The CDR3 nucleotides are TGTGCCAGCAGCTTAGGGACAGGCCCTGGAAACACCATATATTTT.

V and J are TRBV7-6 and TRBJ1-5; 7 bases align to TRBD1. J lost 0 bases, V lost 1 base, and 3 bases had no gene match. CDR3 size: 16 residues. CDR1 SGHVS and CDR2 FNYEAQ come from the germline V gene. CDR3 in amino acids: CASSLGQGLSNQPQHF. The CDR3 DNA reads TGTGCCAGCAGCTTAGGACAGGGACTTAGCAATCAGCCCCAGCATTTT. Variable domain in full (rest from reference TRBV7-6 and TRBJ1-5): GAGVSQSPRYKVTKRGQDVALRCDPISGHVSLYWYRQALGQGPEFLTYFNYEAQQDKSGLPNDRFSAERPEGSISTLTIQRTEQRDSAMYRCASSLGQGLSNQPQHFGDGTRLSIL.

This CDR3 reads CASSLTGAGEQYF. The CDR3 DNA sequence: TGTGCCAGCAGCCTTACAGGAGCCGGGGAGCAGTACTTC. The chain has TRBV5-4 and TRBJ2-7; D is perhaps TRBD1 (5 bases). Germline assignment: CDR1 SGHNT and CDR2 YYREEE (reference sequence). Trimming removed 4 bases from V and 7 bases from J, with 15 bases in between. The CDR3 runs 13 residues.

The chain carries TRBV19 and TRBJ1-6, with 7 bases matching TRBD1. CDR3 length: 17 amino acids. CDR1 and CDR2 from the germline V gene are LNHDA and SQIVND (reference sequence). V was clipped by 4 bases and J by 7 bases; unmatched bases: 13. DNA of the CDR3: TGTGCCAGTAGTAGAGTCCTCCCCGGGACAGTGAATTCACCCCTCCACTTT. Protein sequence: CASSRVLPGTVNSPLHF.

The gene calls are TRBV6-6 and TRBJ2-5; D call uncertain. The germline gives CDR1 MNHNY, CDR2 SVGAGI (reference sequence). V lost 10 bases, J lost 1 base, and 16 bases lay in between. This CDR3 region has 14 residues. The CDR3 nucleotides read TGTGCCACCTTAGACGGGTTTGTCCAAGAGACCCAGTACTTC. It specifies CATLDGFVQETQYF.

The chain carries TRBV25-1 and TRBJ2-7, with D perhaps matching TRBD1 (5 bases). CDR3 length: 14 amino acids. Germline V gene sequence: CDR1 MGHDK, CDR2 SYGVNS. V was shortened by 3 bases and J by 2 bases, with 11 bases between the two germline ends. DNA of the CDR3: TGTGCCAGCAGTGATTCCTCAGGGACCTACGAGCAGTACTTC. It specifies CASSDSSGTYEQYF.

The chain couples TRBV6-5 to TRBJ1-2, with 8 bases matching TRBD1. Germline values: CDR1 MNHEY, CDR2 SVGAGI. Trimming at V came to 4 bases and at J to 5 bases, leaving 3 bases not matched to a gene. CDR3 length: 13 residues. The CDR3 region is CASSSGGSYGYTF. Here the CDR3 DNA reads TGTGCCAGCAGTTCAGGGGGCAGTTATGGCTACACCTTC.

The V and J genes are TRBV2 and TRBJ2-5; TRBD2 aligns across 11 bases. This CDR3 region has 15 residues. Looked up from germline, CDR1 is SNHLY and CDR2 is FYNNEI. Trimming took 4 bases from V and 2 from J; bases not matched to a gene: 3. The DNA of the CDR3 is TGTGCCAGCAGTGGGGGACTAGCGGCACAAGAGACCCAGTACTTC. Protein sequence: CASSGGLAAQETQYF.

V is TRBV5-1 and J is TRBJ2-3; D gene ambiguous. This CDR3 is built from 14 residues. Looked up from germline, CDR1 is SGHRS and CDR2 is YFSETQ. The V end lost 0 bases, the J end lost 1 base, and 6 bases lay between the germline ends. The CDR3: CASSLAPGTDTQYF. The CDR3 DNA follows: TGCGCCAGCAGCTTGGCCCCGGGCACAGATACGCAGTATTTT.

The chain employs TRBV30 and TRBJ1-1, with D perhaps matching TRBD1 (6 bases). The CDR3 length is 13 residues. V lost 6 bases, J lost 0 bases, and 11 bases lay in between. Germline lookup yields CDR1 GTSNPN and CDR2 SVGIG (reference sequence). CDR3 amino acids: CACRGRMNTEAFF. The CDR3 DNA follows: TGTGCCTGCAGGGGCCGAATGAACACTGAAGCTTTCTTT.

The chain joins TRBV7-3 to TRBJ2-7, with 9 bases matching TRBD2. The CDR3 length is 15 residues. J gave up 4 bases and V 5 bases, and 9 bases lay outside the gene matches. Germline V gene data show CDR1 as SGHTA and CDR2 as FQGTGA. Here the CDR3 reads CASSPLGGGVYEQYF. DNA for the CDR3: TGTGCCAGCAGCCCCCTGGGCGGGGGGGTTTACGAGCAGTACTTC.

The chain combines TRBV4-1 with TRBJ2-2; 12 bases align to TRBD2. J gave up 7 bases and V 3 bases, and 15 bases lay outside the gene matches. CDR1 and CDR2 from the germline V gene are MGHRA and YSYEKL. The CDR3 extends over 19 amino acids. For the CDR3, the DNA is TGCGCCAGCAGCCACGACGTGCGGCTAGCGGGGGGGCGTAACGGGGAGCTGTTTTTT. Protein sequence: CASSHDVRLAGGRNGELFF.

This chain joins TRBV7-7 and TRBJ2-1; TRBD1 matches 7 bases. The CDR3 consists of 13 residues. The V and J ends lost 5 bases and 7 bases, in that order; junction bases with no gene match: 5. Germline V CDR1 and CDR2: SSHAT, FNYEAQ (reference sequence). The CDR3 is CASSINRGNEQFF. DNA for the CDR3: TGTGCCAGCAGCATAAACAGGGGTAATGAGCAGTTCTTC.